These T cell receptor beta chains were read from a single sample in a study of blood T cell repertoires in COVID-19. Sequenced by immunoSEQ multiplex PCR; TCRdb stores in-frame clones only, minus some. Altogether approximately 190,000 clones are present, roughly 90% being singletons, with the ten largest covering 6.2%. Sequenced: peripheral blood. The receptor source for this set is a woman aged 40 to 55 who had recovered from COVID-19. CDR3s include the opening cysteine and the closing phenylalanine or tryptophan. A D gene is named only where the DNA matches it firmly. The size of a clone is reported for some rows only, either as once, few or many, or as a class for expanded clones.

D gene	J gene	V gene	clone size	CDR3 DNA	CDR3 protein
TRBD1	TRBJ2-1	TRBV9	NA	TGTGCCAGCAGCGTAGCCGGGACAGATCACTACAATGAGCAGTTCTTC	CASSVAGTDHYNEQFF
NA	TRBJ2-5	TRBV7-2	NA	TGTGCCAGCAGTAAGGACCAGGGCCGAGAGACCCAGTACTTC	CASSKDQGRETQYF
NA	TRBJ1-1	TRBV6-5	NA	TGTGCCAGCAAGCCGGACACTGAAGCTTTCTTT	CASKPDTEAFF
TRBD1	TRBJ1-1	TRBV7-3	NA	TGTGCCAGCAGCTTAACAGGGGGCAACACTGAAGCTTTCTTT	CASSLTGGNTEAFF
TRBD1	TRBJ2-2	TRBV4-1	few	TGCGCCAGCAGCCAACCCGACAGGGGGGTCACCGGGGAGCTGTTTTTT	CASSQPDRGVTGELFF
TRBD1	TRBJ2-5	TRBV11-3	NA	TGTGCCAGCAGCCCGGGACAGGGGGCGAGTGAGACCCAGTACTTC	CASSPGQGASETQYF
TRBD1	TRBJ2-6	TRBV25-1	NA	TGTGCCAGCAGTCCGGGACAGGGTCCCTCTGGGGCCAACGTCCTGACTTTC	CASSPGQGPSGANVLTF
NA	TRBJ1-4	TRBV27	NA	TGTGCCAGCAGTACGAACAGGGACCGGGGTGAAAAACTGTTTTTT	CASSTNRDRGEKLFF
NA	TRBJ1-5	TRBV7-8	NA	TGTGCCAGCAGCTTAGTATTGCTGGGGGGTCAGCCCCAGCATTTT	CASSLVLLGGQPQHF
TRBD1	TRBJ2-5	TRBV6-5	NA	TGTGCCAGCAGGCGACAGGGGGCGCGTGAGACCCAGTACTTC	CASRRQGARETQYF
TRBD2	TRBJ2-1	TRBV4-2	NA	TGTGCCAGCAGCCCCCCGGGCGGCGGGAGGGATTCATCCTACAATGAGCAGTTCTTC	CASSPPGGGRDSSYNEQFF
NA	TRBJ1-4	TRBV5-1	NA	TGCGCCAGCAGCTTGACCCCCGGGGAAAAACTGTTTTTT	CASSLTPGEKLFF
NA	TRBJ1-2	TRBV3-1/TRBV3-2	NA	TGTGCCAGCAGCCGTGCGGGTGGCTACACCTTC	CASSRAGGYTF
NA	TRBJ2-5	TRBV5-6	NA	TGTGCCAGCAGCGAGGACTATCAAGAGACCCAGTACTTC	CASSEDYQETQYF
NA	TRBJ2-7	TRBV2	NA	TGTGCCAGCATGGACTCCATGGGCGAGCAGTACTTC	CASMDSMGEQYF
TRBD2	TRBJ2-2	TRBV18	NA	TGTGCCAGCTCACCTGGGACTAGCGGGAGCACCGGGGAGCTGTTTTTT	CASSPGTSGSTGELFF
NA	TRBJ1-2	TRBV19	NA	TGTGCCAGTAGCATGACGGGTCGAAACTATGGCTACACCTTC	CASSMTGRNYGYTF
TRBD1	TRBJ1-2	TRBV2	NA	TGTGCCAGCAGTGGATTAATCAGGGGGCGAGCCTATGGCTACACCTTC	CASSGLIRGRAYGYTF
TRBD1	TRBJ2-7	TRBV6-2/TRBV6-3	NA	TGTGCCAGCAGTTACTGGGGACAGAATTCCTACGAGCAGTACTTC	CASSYWGQNSYEQYF
NA	TRBJ1-1	TRBV18	NA	TGTGCCAGCTCACCACCCTCACAGAGAATGAACACTGAAGCTTTCTTT	CASSPPSQRMNTEAFF
NA	TRBJ2-1	TRBV11-3	NA	TGTGCCAGCAGCGCAGGGGTACTCAATGAGCAGTTCTTC	CASSAGVLNEQFF
NA	TRBJ2-2	TRBV7-2	NA	TGTGCCAGCAGCTTAGTCCCTAGTCCCGGGGAGCTGTTTTTT	CASSLVPSPGELFF
TRBD1	TRBJ1-5	TRBV14	NA	TGTGCCAGCAGCCTGGGACAGGGGTATCAGCCCCAGCATTTT	CASSLGQGYQPQHF
TRBD1	TRBJ1-2	TRBV20-1	NA	TGCAGTCCCGGGACAGGGGATGGCTACACCTTC	CSPGTGDGYTF
TRBD2	TRBJ2-2	TRBV28	few	TGTGCCAGCAGTCCCGGCGGGGGCACCGGGGAGCTGTTTTTT	CASSPGGGTGELFF
NA	TRBJ2-7	TRBV5-6	few	TGTGCCAGCAGCTCCTCCCGGTGGTGGGAGCAGTACTTC	CASSSSRWWEQYF
TRBD1	TRBJ1-5	TRBV2	few	TGTGCCAGCAGCCGAACAGGGGATCAGCCCCAGCATTTT	CASSRTGDQPQHF